This TCR beta chain came from a study of blood T cell repertoires in COVID-19. About the research overall: Both acute and convalescent COVID-19 samples were obtained from the United States, Italy and Spain.

TCRdb keeps only in-frame clones here, not all; method: immunoSEQ multiplex PCR. The data contain roughly 280,000 clones, more than 75% of them singletons. A word on this clone: Other nucleotide sequences in the sample specify the same CDR3.

Sequencing used peripheral blood. This clonotype originated in a woman between 55 and 75 years old with COVID-19, enrolled during active disease.

The CDR3 DNA reads as TGTGCCAGCAGTTACTCAGGGGGGGGAACTGAAGCTTTCTTT. This translates into CASSYSGGGTEAFF. V usage is TRBV6-5 and J usage is TRBJ1-1; possible D gene TRBD1, 6 bases. Germline assignment: CDR1 MNHEY and CDR2 SVGAGI. The CDR3 is made up of 14 amino acids. V dropped 0 bases and J dropped 5 bases, with 10 bases sitting between them.